What follows are 13 T cell receptor beta chains derived from one specimen sequenced in a study of human T cells and chemical hapten exposure. Time point indicated: pre-sensitization, week 0. The treatment denotes: therapeutic diphenylcyclopropenone sensitization with weekly scalp DPC. TCRdb redid the calling of the RACE reads with MiXCR, one entry per CDR3 protein. The table lists roughly 380,000 distinct CDR3 sequences, 4.5% to 5.5% of them singletons. The source material was whole blood, sampled in connection with sensitization to the hapten diphenylcyclopropenone (DPC). These receptors all come from a woman between 50 and 59 years old with alopecia areata. Some clones in this sample may be carry-over from other donors' samples.

The chain couples TRBV6-1 to TRBJ2-4; unclear D gene. The germline V and J ends were trimmed by 0 bases and 0 bases, with 9 bases remaining between them. The CDR3 is 16 residues long. Germline CDR1 reads MNHNS; CDR2 reads SASEGT. Written as DNA, the CDR3 is TGTGCCAGCAGTGAAGCGCTTCTATTAGCCAAAAACATTCAGTACTTC. Translated, it gives CASSEALLLAKNIQYF.

This clonotype came up many times. The chain has TRBV20-1 and TRBJ2-1, with TRBD1 identical over 9 bases. V was clipped by 6 bases and J by 9 bases; unmatched bases: 9. Per germline, CDR1 DFQATT and CDR2 SNEGSKA (reference sequence). This CDR3 is 13 amino acids long. In nucleotides, the CDR3 is TGCAGTGCGAGCGAGGACAGGGGAGCTGAGCAGTTCTTC. Translation gives CSASEDRGAEQFF.

The CDR3 nucleotides read TGTGCCAGCAGTGACTCAACTAGCGGGGGGGCAGAGACCCAGTACTTC. Its translation is CASSDSTSGGAETQYF. The rearrangement uses TRBV6-4 and TRBJ2-5; the match to TRBD2 covers 13 bases. The germline V gene encodes CDR1 MRHNA and CDR2 SNTAGT. The V segment lost 0 bases and the J segment 4 bases; nucleotides outside the gene matches: 2. The CDR3 consists of 16 residues.

This clonotype showed up just a few times. The chain links TRBV27 to TRBJ2-5; TRBD1 or TRBD2 may be the D gene (7 bases each). This CDR3 is 16 amino acids long. Germline loops: CDR1 MNHEY, CDR2 SMNVEV (reference sequence). The ends were cut back, 6 bases at V and 2 bases at J, with 19 bases in the middle. In nucleotides, the CDR3 is TGTGCCAGCAGGCCAGCGGGGACAGAATTACAAGAGACCCAGTACTTC. As protein: CASRPAGTELQETQYF.

V usage is TRBV28 and J usage is TRBJ1-4; D gene unclear. Trimming shortened V by 5 bases and J by 11 bases, and 15 bases separated the two germline ends. The CDR3 loop spans 13 amino acids. Germline V gives CDR1 MDHEN, CDR2 SYDVKM. CDR3 in DNA: TGTGCCAGCAGTCCGCCTGGGCAAGTGAAACTGTTTTTT. Encoded protein: CASSPPGQVKLFF.

This clonotype was counted many times. The chain uses TRBV7-2 and TRBJ2-2; maybe TRBD2 (6 bases). CDR1 is SGHTA, CDR2 FQGNSA, per germline. The CDR3 is 14 residues long. The ends were cut back, 5 bases at V and 7 bases at J, with 14 bases in the middle. CDR3 sequence reads: CASSESWRDGELFF. As DNA, the CDR3 is TGTGCCAGCAGCGAAAGTTGGCGGGACGGGGAGCTGTTTTTT.

CDR3 sequence reads: CSARLQGGNQPQHF. As DNA, the CDR3 is TGCAGTGCTAGACTGCAGGGCGGAAATCAGCCCCAGCATTTT. The gene calls are TRBV20-1 and TRBJ1-5; D is perhaps TRBD1 (5 bases). The CDR3 has 14 residues. Trimming cost V 2 bases and J 4 bases, with 12 bases left between them. The V gene's germline CDR1 is DFQATT and CDR2 SNEGSKA (reference sequence).

J is TRBJ1-5 and V is TRBV27; D gene uncertain. CDR1 is MNHEY, CDR2 SMNVEV, per germline (reference sequence). The germline V and J ends were trimmed by 2 bases and 5 bases, with 7 bases remaining between them. The CDR3 sequence is 13 residues long. CDR3 loop: CASSLLIDQPQHF. CDR3 nucleotides: TGTGCCAGCAGTTTACTCATAGATCAGCCCCAGCATTTT.

The chain combines TRBV3-1 with TRBJ2-2; D call uncertain. The CDR3 is 16 amino acids. The germline gives CDR1 LGHDT, CDR2 YNNKEL (reference sequence). V lost 4 bases and J lost 0, with 12 bases in between. CDR3 in amino acids: CASSPFWRSNTGELFF. Written as DNA, the CDR3 is TGTGCCAGCAGCCCCTTCTGGCGCTCGAACACCGGGGAGCTGTTTTTT.

As to this clonotype: Compared with germline, one end of the junction differs, possibly owing to a read error. V and J are TRBV28 and TRBJ2-7; tentatively, D is TRBD2 (6 bases). The CDR3 has 15 amino acids. Germline lookup yields CDR1 MDHEN and CDR2 SYDVKM. CDR3 sequence (DNA): TGTGCCAGCACCCCAAATGGGAGGCCCGATCCCCTGCTCAACTTC. Translating it yields CASTPNGRPDPLLNF. The variable domain in full, completed from reference TRBV28 and TRBJ2-7, reads DVKVTQSSRYLVKRTGEKVFLECVQDMDHENMFWYRQDPGLGLRLIYFSYDVKMKEKGDIPEGYSVSREKKERFSLILESASTNQTSMYLCASTPNGRPDPLLNFGPGTRLTVT.

The CDR3 nucleotides are TGCGCCAGCAGCCCCTCGCGACAGGGGTCCGAGCAGTACTTC. The encoded protein is CASSPSRQGSEQYF. The V call is TRBV4-1, the J call TRBJ2-7; 8 bases match TRBD1. Trimming removed 4 bases from V and 6 bases from J; junction bases left unmatched: 8. The V gene's germline CDR1 is MGHRA and CDR2 YSYEKL. The CDR3 is made up of 14 amino acids.

V usage is TRBV24-1 and J usage is TRBJ2-3, with a possible D match to TRBD1 (5 bases). The CDR3 is 16 residues long. The germline V gene encodes CDR1 KGHDR and CDR2 SFDVKD. The ends were cut back, 0 bases at V and 0 bases at J, with 9 bases in the middle. This CDR3 reads CATSDLDRPSTDTQYF. In nucleotides, the CDR3 is TGTGCCACCAGTGATTTGGACAGACCTAGCACAGATACGCAGTATTTT.

This clonotype was found a few times. This chain uses TRBV20-1 with TRBJ2-3, with 9 bases fitting TRBD2. The V gene end was trimmed by 3 bases and the J gene end by 3 bases; junction bases not matched to a gene: 10. The CDR3 extends over 16 amino acids. Germline loops: CDR1 DFQATT, CDR2 SNEGSKA (reference sequence). The CDR3 protein is CSASATAGGATDTQYF. For the CDR3, the DNA is TGCAGTGCTAGTGCCACAGCGGGGGGAGCTACAGATACGCAGTATTTT.